These 4 T cell receptor beta chains share one sample of origin, sequenced in a study of T cell responses to AZD1222 COVID-19 vaccine. Method: immunoSEQ multiplex PCR; TCRdb's copy keeps in-frame clones and lacks some. The table shows about 160,000 clones, with about 90% occurring only once. The starting material was peripheral blood, obtained 28 days after the second AZD1222 dose. The receptor set was obtained from an adult who received the AZD1222 COVID-19 vaccine.

This chain links TRBV27 with TRBJ1-2; 7 nucleotides line up with TRBD1. Trimming removed 5 bases from V and 4 bases from J; junction bases left unmatched: 4. CDR3 length: 13 amino acids. Looked up from germline, CDR1 is MNHEY and CDR2 is SMNVEV (reference sequence). The DNA for the CDR3 is TGTGCCAGCAGTCCCGACAGGGTCTATGGCTACACCTTC. It translates to CASSPDRVYGYTF.

The V gene is TRBV19, the J gene TRBJ1-5, with D maybe TRBD1 (5 bases). Germline V gene sequence: CDR1 LNHDA, CDR2 SQIVND (reference sequence). This CDR3 contains 14 residues. V was trimmed by 1 base and J by 6 bases, leaving 10 bases between them. CDR3 bases: TGTGCCAGTAGTATAGTTGTTGGGGCTCAGCCCCAGCATTTT. Translated: CASSIVVGAQPQHF. The full variable domain, rest sourced from reference TRBV19 and TRBJ1-5, is DGGITQSPKYLFRKEGQNVTLSCEQNLNHDAMYWYRQDPGQGLRLIYYSQIVNDFQKGDIAEGYSVSREKKESFPLTVTSAQKNPTAFYLCASSIVVGAQPQHFGDGTRLSIL.

The chain combines TRBV11-2 with TRBJ2-7; D is perhaps TRBD1 or TRBD2 (9 bases each). V was clipped by 8 bases and J by 6 bases, with 20 bases between them. The CDR3 length is 14 residues. Germline V gene sequence: CDR1 SGHAT, CDR2 FQNNGV. In DNA form, the CDR3 reads TGTGCCAGCGCGGGGGGGACAGGGTCGTCCGAGCAGTACTTC. This codes for CASAGGTGSSEQYF.

This clone was observed once. The chain couples TRBV7-8 to TRBJ1-3; 7 bases are a match to TRBD1. The CDR3 is 16 amino acids. Germline CDR1 is SGHVS and CDR2 is FQNEAQ. J gave up 2 bases and V 5 bases, and 9 bases lay outside the gene matches. CDR3 DNA: TGTGCCAGCAGCCTAACGCTGACAGGGACTGGAAACACCATATATTTT. Translated, it gives CASSLTLTGTGNTIYF.